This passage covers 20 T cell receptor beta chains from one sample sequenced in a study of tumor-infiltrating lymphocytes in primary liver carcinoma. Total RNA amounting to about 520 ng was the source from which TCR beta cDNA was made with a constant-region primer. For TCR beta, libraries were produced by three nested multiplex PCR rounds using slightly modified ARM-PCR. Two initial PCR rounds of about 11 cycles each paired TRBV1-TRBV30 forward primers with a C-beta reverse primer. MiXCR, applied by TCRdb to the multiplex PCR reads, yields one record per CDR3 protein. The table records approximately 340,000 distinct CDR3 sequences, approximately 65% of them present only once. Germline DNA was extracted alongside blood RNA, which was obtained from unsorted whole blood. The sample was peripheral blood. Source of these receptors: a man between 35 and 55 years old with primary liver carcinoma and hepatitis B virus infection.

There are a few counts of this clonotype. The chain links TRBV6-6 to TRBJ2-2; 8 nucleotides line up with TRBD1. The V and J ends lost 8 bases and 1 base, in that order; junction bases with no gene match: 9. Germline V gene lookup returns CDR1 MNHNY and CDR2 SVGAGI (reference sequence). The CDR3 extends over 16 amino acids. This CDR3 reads CASGESGTGNTGELFF. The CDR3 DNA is TGTGCCAGCGGCGAATCCGGGACAGGGAACACCGGGGAGCTGTTTTTT.

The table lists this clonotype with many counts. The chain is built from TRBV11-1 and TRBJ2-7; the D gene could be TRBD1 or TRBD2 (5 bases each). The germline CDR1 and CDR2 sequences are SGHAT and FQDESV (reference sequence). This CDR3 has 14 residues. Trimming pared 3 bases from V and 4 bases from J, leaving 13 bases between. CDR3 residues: CASSFGTGRYEQYF. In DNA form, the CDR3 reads TGTGCCAGCAGCTTCGGGACGGGCCGTTACGAGCAGTACTTC.

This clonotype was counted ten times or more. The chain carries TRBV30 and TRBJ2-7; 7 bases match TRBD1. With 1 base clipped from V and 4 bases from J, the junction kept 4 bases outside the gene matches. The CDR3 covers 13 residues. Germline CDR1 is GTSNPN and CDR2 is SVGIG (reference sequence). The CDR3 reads CAWSGDSYYEQYF. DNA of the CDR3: TGTGCCTGGAGTGGGGACAGCTATTACGAGCAGTACTTC. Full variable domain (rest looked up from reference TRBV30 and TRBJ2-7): SQTIHQWPATLVQPVGSPLSLECTVEGTSNPNLYWYRQAAGRGLQLLFYSVGIGQISSEVPQNLSASRPQDRQFILSSKKLLLSDSGFYLCAWSGDSYYEQYFGPGTRLTVT.

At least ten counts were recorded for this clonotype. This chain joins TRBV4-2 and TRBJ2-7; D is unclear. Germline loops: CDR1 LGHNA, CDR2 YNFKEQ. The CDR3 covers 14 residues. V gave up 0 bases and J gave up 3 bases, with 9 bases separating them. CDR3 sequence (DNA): TGTGCCAGCAGCCAAGATCCCGCAGTCTACGAGCAGTACTTC. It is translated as CASSQDPAVYEQYF.

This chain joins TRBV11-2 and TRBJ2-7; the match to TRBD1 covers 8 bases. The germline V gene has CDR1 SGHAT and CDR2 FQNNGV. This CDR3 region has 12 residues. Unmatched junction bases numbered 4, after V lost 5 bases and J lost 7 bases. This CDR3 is CASSVTGVEQYF. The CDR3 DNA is TGTGCCAGCAGCGTGACAGGGGTTGAGCAGTACTTC.

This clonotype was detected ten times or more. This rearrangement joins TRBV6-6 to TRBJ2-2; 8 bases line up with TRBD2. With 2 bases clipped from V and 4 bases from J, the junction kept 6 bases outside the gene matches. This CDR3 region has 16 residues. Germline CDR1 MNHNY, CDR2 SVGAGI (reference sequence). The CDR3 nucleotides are TGTGCCAGCAGTTACCCGCTCCGGGAGGGCACCGGGGAGCTGTTTTTT. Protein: CASSYPLREGTGELFF.

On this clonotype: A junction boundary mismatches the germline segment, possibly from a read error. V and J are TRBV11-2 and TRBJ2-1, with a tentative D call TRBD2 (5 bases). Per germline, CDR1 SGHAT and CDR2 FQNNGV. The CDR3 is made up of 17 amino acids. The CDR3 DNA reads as TGTACCAGCAGCTCCCAAGAGTGGGCTAGCAGCTACAATGAGCAGTTCTTC. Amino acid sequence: CTSSSQEWASSYNEQFF.

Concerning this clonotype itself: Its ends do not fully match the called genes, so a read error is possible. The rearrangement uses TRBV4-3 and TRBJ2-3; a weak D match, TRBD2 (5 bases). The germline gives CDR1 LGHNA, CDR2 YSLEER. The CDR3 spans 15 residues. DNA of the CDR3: TGCGCCAGCAGCCAAAATGGTGGGAGCACAGATATGCAGTATTTT. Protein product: CASSQNGGSTDMQYF.

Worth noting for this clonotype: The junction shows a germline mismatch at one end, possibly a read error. CDR3 coding DNA: TGCGCCAGCAGCATGTACCAAGAGACCCAGAACTTC. Its translation is CASSMYQETQNF. The chain has TRBV5-1 and TRBJ2-5; D not certain. This CDR3 region has 12 residues. CDR1 is SGHRS and CDR2 is YFSETQ in the germline V gene.

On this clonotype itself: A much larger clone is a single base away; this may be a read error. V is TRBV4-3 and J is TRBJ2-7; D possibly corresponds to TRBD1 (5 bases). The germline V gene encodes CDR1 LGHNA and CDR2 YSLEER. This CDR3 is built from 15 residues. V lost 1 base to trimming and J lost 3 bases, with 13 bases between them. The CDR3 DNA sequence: TGCGCCAGCAGCCAAGTGGTGGACACCAACTACGAGCAGTACTTC. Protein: CASSQVVDTNYEQYF.

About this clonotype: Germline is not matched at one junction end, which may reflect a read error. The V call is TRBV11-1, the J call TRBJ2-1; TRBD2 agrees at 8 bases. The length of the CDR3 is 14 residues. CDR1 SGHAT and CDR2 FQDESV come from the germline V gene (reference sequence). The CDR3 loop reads CASRARTSRNEPFF. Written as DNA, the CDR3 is TGTGCCAGCAGAGCCAGGACTAGCCGAAATGAGCCGTTCTTC. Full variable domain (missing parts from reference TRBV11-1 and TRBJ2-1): EAEVAQSPRYKITEKSQAVAFWCDPISGHATLYWYRQILGQGPELLVQFQDESVVDDSQLPKDRFSAERLKGVDSTLKIQPAELGDSAMYLCASRARTSRNEPFFGPGTRLTVL.

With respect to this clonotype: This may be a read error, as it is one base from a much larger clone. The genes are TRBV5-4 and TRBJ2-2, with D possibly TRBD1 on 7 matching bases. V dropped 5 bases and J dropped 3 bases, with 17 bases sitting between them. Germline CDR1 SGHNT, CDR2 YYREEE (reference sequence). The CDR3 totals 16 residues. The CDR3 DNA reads TGTGCCAGCAGGGGGGGACAGAAAGGCGACACCGGGGAGCTGTTTTTT. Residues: CASRGGQKGDTGELFF.

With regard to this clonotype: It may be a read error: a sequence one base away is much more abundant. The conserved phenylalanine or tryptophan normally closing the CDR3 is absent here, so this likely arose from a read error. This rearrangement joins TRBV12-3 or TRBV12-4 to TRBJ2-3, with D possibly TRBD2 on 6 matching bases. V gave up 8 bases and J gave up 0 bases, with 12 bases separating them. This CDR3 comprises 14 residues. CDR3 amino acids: CASQPGTSTDTQYL. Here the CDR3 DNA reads TGTGCCAGCCAACCCGGGACTAGCACAGATACGCAGTATTTG.

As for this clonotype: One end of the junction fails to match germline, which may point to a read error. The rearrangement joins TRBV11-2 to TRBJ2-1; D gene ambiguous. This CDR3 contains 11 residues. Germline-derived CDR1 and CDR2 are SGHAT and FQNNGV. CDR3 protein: CANSLGNEQFF. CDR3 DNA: TGTGCCAACAGCTTAGGTAATGAGCAGTTCTTC.

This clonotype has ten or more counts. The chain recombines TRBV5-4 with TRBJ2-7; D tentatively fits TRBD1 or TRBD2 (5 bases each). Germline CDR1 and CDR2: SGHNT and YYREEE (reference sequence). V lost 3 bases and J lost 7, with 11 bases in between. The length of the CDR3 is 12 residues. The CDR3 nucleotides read TGTGCCAGCAGCTGGGACGGGCGGGAGCAGTACTTC. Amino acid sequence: CASSWDGREQYF.

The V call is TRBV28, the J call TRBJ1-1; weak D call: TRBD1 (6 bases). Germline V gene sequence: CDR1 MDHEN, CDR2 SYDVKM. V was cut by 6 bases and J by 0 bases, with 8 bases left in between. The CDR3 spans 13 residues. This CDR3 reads CASRPGVNTEAFF. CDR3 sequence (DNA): TGTGCCAGCAGACCAGGGGTGAACACTGAAGCTTTCTTT. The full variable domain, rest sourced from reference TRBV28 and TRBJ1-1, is DVKVTQSSRYLVKRTGEKVFLECVQDMDHENMFWYRQDPGLGLRLIYFSYDVKMKEKGDIPEGYSVSREKKERFSLILESASTNQTSMYLCASRPGVNTEAFFGQGTRLTVV.

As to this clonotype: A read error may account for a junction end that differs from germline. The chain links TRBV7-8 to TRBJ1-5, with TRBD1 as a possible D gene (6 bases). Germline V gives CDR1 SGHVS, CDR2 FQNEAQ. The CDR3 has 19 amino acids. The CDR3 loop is CASSLAGRGIFDINQSQHF. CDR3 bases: TGTGCCAGCAGCTTAGCCGGCAGGGGTATCTTTGATATCAATCAGTCCCAGCATTTT.

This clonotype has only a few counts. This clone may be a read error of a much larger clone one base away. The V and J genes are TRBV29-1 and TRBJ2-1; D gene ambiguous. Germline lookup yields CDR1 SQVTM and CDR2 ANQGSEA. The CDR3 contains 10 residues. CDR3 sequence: CSVDYSEQFF. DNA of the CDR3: TGCAGCGTTGACTACAGTGAGCAGTTCTTC.

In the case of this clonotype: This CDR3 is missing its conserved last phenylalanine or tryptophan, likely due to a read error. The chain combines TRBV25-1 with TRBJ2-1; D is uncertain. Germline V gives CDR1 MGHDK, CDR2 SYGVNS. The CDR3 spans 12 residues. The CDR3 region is CAISVVYNEQFL. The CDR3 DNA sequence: TGTGCCATCAGTGTCGTCTACAATGAGCAGTTCCTC.

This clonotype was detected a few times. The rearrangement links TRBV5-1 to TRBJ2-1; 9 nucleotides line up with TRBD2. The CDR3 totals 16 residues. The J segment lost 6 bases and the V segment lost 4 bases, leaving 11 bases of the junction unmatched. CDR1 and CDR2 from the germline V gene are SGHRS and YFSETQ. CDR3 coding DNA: TGCGCCAGCAGCCTCCCAGGGACTAGCCTGCTCAATGAGCAGTTCTTC. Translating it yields CASSLPGTSLLNEQFF. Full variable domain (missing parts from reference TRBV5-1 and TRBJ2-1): KAGVTQTPRYLIKTRGQQVTLSCSPISGHRSVSWYQQTPGQGLQFLFEYFSETQRNKGNFPGRFSGRQFSNSRSEMNVSTLELGDSALYLCASSLPGTSLLNEQFFGPGTRLTVL.